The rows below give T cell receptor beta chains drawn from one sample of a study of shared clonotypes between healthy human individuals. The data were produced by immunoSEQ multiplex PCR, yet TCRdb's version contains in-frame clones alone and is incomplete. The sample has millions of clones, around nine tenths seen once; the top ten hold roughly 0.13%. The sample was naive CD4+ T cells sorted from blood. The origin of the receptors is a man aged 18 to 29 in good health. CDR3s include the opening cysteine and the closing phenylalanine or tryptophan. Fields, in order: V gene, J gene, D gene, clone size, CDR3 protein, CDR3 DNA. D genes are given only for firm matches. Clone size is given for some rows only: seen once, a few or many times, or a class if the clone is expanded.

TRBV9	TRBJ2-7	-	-	CASSVGGDEQYF	TGTGCCAGCAGCGTAGGGGGCGACGAGCAGTACTTC
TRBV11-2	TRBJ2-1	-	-	CASSLDSLSGRAGYNEQFF	TGTGCCAGCAGCTTAGATTCATTATCCGGTAGGGCGGGATACAATGAGCAGTTCTTC
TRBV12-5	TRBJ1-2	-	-	CASTPLTHGSYGYTF	TGTGCTAGTACCCCTCTTACCCACGGCTCCTATGGCTACACCTTC
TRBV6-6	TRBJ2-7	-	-	CASSYGEGYEQYF	TGTGCCAGCAGTTACGGAGAAGGGTACGAGCAGTACTTC
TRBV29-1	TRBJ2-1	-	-	CSSREAARDNEQFF	TGCAGCTCACGCGAGGCAGCCAGGGACAATGAGCAGTTCTTC
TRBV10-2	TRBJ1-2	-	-	CASSELGAFYGYTF	TGCGCCAGCAGTGAGCTGGGGGCTTTCTATGGCTACACCTTC
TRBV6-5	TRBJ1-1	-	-	CASSYSSGGTEAFF	TGTGCCAGCAGTTACTCTTCAGGCGGGACTGAAGCTTTCTTT
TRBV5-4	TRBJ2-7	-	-	CASSLEGAGPYEQYF	TGTGCCAGCAGCTTGGAGGGCGCGGGGCCCTACGAGCAGTACTTC
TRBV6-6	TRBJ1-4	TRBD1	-	CASSNNRGPREKLFF	TGTGCCAGCAGTAACAACAGGGGGCCGCGTGAAAAACTGTTTTTT
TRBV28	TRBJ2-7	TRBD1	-	CASSSPGTGAHEQYF	TGTGCCAGCAGTTCTCCCGGGACAGGGGCGCACGAGCAGTACTTC
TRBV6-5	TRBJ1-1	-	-	CASSYAGVNTEAFF	TGTGCCAGCAGTTACGCGGGCGTGAACACTGAAGCTTTCTTT
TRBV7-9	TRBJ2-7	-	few	CASSIPDGEPYEQYF	TGTGCCAGCAGCATTCCTGACGGAGAACCCTACGAGCAGTACTTC
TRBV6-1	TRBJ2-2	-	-	CASTQRQNTGELFF	TGTGCCAGCACCCAGAGACAGAACACCGGGGAGCTGTTTTTT
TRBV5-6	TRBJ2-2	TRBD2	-	CATRTSGRAAPGELFF	TGTGCCACGAGGACTAGCGGGAGGGCCGCCCCCGGGGAGCTGTTTTTT
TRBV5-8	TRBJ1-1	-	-	CASSTTVRPEAFF	TGTGCCAGCAGCACCACGGTTCGGCCTGAAGCTTTCTTT
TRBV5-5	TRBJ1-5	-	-	CASSLAGFNQPQHF	TGTGCCAGCAGCTTGGCCGGGTTCAATCAGCCCCAGCATTTT
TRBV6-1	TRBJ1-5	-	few	CASGYSNQPQHF	TGTGCCAGCGGGTATAGCAATCAGCCCCAGCATTTT
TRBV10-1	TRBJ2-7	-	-	CASSDRGALSEQYF	TGCGCCAGCAGTGACAGGGGAGCCCTCTCCGAGCAGTACTTC
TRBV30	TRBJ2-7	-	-	CAWSAFLAGSYEQYF	TGTGCCTGGAGTGCCTTCCTTGCTGGCTCCTACGAGCAGTACTTC
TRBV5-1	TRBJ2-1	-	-	CASSLAGDASYNEQFF	TGCGCCAGCAGCTTGGCCGGGGATGCGTCCTACAATGAGCAGTTCTTC
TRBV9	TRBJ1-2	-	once	CASSVGGGTNYGYTF	TGTGCCAGCAGCGTAGGGGGTGGGACTAACTATGGCTACACCTTC
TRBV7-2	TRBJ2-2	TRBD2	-	CASSLMPSGGVGELFF	TGTGCCAGCAGCTTAATGCCTAGCGGAGGGGTCGGGGAGCTGTTTTTT
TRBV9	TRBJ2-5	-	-	CASSVGRKGGQETQYF	TGTGCCAGCAGCGTAGGCAGGAAGGGGGGGCAAGAGACCCAGTACTTC
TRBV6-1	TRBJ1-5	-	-	CASSQSPGANQPQHF	TGTGCCAGCAGTCAAAGCCCAGGGGCCAATCAGCCCCAGCATTTT
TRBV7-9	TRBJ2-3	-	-	CASSLIGDTQYF	TGTGCCAGCAGCTTGATCGGGGATACGCAGTATTTT
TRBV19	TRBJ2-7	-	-	CASSLTGATYEQYF	TGTGCCAGTAGCCTTACGGGCGCCACCTACGAGCAGTACTTC
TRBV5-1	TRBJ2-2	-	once	CASSWAPAVPTGELFF	TGCGCCAGCAGCTGGGCTCCAGCGGTGCCCACCGGGGAGCTGTTTTTT
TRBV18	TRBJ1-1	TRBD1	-	CASSQGQGYTEAFF	TGTGCCAGCTCCCAAGGACAGGGATACACTGAAGCTTTCTTT
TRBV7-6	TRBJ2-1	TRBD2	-	CASSLAAAGLAGVGDEQFF	TGTGCCAGCAGCTTAGCGGCAGCGGGACTAGCGGGAGTGGGGGATGAGCAGTTCTTC
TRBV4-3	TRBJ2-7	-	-	CASSQESGPYEQYF	TGCGCCAGCAGCCAAGAATCTGGCCCCTACGAGCAGTACTTC
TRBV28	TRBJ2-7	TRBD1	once	CASSLPGQGINEQYF	TGTGCCAGCAGTCTACCGGGACAGGGGATCAACGAGCAGTACTTC
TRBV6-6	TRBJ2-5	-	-	CASSYSKIQETQYF	TGTGCCAGCAGTTACTCAAAGATTCAAGAGACCCAGTACTTC
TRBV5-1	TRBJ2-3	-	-	CASSLTRGWTDTQYF	TGCGCCAGCAGCTTGACACGGGGATGGACAGATACGCAGTATTTT
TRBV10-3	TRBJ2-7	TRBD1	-	CAISESGTGVYEQYF	TGTGCCATCAGTGAGTCCGGGACAGGGGTCTACGAGCAGTACTTC
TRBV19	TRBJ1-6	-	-	CASSPQGALGSPLHF	TGTGCCAGTAGCCCCCAGGGCGCCTTAGGTTCACCCCTCCACTTT
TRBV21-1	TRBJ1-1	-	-	CASSKVRTTGRTEAFF	TGTGCCAGCAGCAAAGTAAGGACGACAGGGCGGACTGAAGCTTTCTTT
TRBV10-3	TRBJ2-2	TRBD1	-	CAISLTGKGVTGELFF	TGTGCCATCAGTCTGACAGGGAAAGGCGTCACCGGGGAGCTGTTTTTT
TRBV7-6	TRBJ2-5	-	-	CASSLARDRAQETQYF	TGTGCCAGCAGCTTAGCGCGGGACCGGGCACAAGAGACCCAGTACTTC
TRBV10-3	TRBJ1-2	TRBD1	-	CAISGGQGAVGYTF	TGTGCCATCAGTGGGGGACAGGGGGCGGTTGGCTACACCTTC
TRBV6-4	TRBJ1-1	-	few	CASSEQGLSTEAFF	TGTGCCAGCAGTGAACAAGGGTTGAGCACTGAAGCTTTCTTT
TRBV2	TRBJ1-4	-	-	CASSGLATNEKLFF	TGTGCCAGCAGTGGGCTTGCAACTAATGAAAAACTGTTTTTT
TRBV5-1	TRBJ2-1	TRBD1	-	CASSWGQPSYNEQFF	TGCGCCAGCAGCTGGGGACAGCCTTCCTACAATGAGCAGTTCTTC
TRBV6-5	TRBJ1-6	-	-	CASSYSMTKGNSPLHF	TGTGCCAGCAGTTACTCGATGACAAAAGGGAATTCACCCCTCCACTTT
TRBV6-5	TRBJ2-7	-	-	CASSRASPGSYEQYF	TGTGCCAGCAGTCGAGCGTCCCCGGGGAGCTACGAGCAGTACTTC
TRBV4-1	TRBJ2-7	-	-	CASSQSVAVGSYEQYF	TGCGCCAGCAGCCAAAGTGTGGCAGTCGGCTCCTACGAGCAGTACTTC
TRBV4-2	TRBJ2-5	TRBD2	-	CASSQAQRGAPETQYF	TGTGCCAGCAGCCAAGCGCAGCGGGGGGCACCAGAGACCCAGTACTTC
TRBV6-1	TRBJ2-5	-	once	CASKLTGLGWETQYF	TGTGCCAGCAAACTAACAGGCCTGGGTTGGGAGACCCAGTACTTC
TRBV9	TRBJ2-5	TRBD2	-	CASSGGLAGGQETQYF	TGTGCCAGCAGCGGTGGACTAGCGGGGGGACAAGAGACCCAGTACTTC
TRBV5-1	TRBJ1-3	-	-	CASSLRSSGNTIYF	TGCGCCAGCAGCTTAAGAAGCTCTGGAAACACCATATATTTT
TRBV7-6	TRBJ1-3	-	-	CASSPEVRFSGNTIYF	TGTGCCAGCAGCCCCGAAGTAAGGTTCTCTGGAAACACCATATATTTT